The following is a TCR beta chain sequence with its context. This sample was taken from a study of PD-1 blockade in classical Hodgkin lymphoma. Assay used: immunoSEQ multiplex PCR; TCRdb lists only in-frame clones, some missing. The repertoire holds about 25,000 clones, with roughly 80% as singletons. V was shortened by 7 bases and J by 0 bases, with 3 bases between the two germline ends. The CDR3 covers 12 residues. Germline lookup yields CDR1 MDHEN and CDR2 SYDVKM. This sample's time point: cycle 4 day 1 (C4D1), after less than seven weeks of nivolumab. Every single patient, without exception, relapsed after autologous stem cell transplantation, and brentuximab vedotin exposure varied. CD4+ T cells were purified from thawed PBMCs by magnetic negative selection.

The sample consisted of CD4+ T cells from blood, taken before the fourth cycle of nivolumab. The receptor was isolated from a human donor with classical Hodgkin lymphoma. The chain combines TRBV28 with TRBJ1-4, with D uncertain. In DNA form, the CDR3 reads TGTGCCAGCATGACAACTAATGAAAAACTGTTTTTT. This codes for CASMTTNEKLFF.